Listed below are T cell receptor beta chains from one sample, sequenced in a study of blood T cell repertoires in COVID-19. The method was immunoSEQ multiplex PCR; TCRdb's version includes in-frame clones alone and lacks a portion of them. The sample lists 200,000 to 300,000 clones; around 88% were seen once. The sequenced sample was PBMCs or T cells enriched from blood (not recorded which). Source of these receptors: a woman aged 40-49 years with acute COVID-19. Both conserved end residues are part of each CDR3. A D gene is named only where the DNA matches it firmly. For some rows the clone size is stated as once, few or many, or as a class when expanded; others skip it.

abundance,j_gene,d_gene,v_gene,CDR3nt,CDR3aa
.,TRBJ1-1,TRBD1,TRBV19,TGTGCCAGTAGTACCCAAGACAGGGCGGGTACTGAAGCTTTCTTT,CASSTQDRAGTEAFF
few,TRBJ1-1,.,TRBV4-3,TGCGCCAGCAGCCAAGATAGGGCAGGAGGAAATGAAGCTTTCTTT,CASSQDRAGGNEAFF
.,TRBJ2-2,TRBD2,TRBV11-2,TGTGCCAGCAGCTTAATACGGACTAGCGGGAGGGCGACCGGGGAGCTGTTTTTT,CASSLIRTSGRATGELFF
.,TRBJ2-5,TRBD2,TRBV5-1,TGCGCCAGCAGCTTTCAGGGAGGGTTCGAAGAGACCCAGTACTTC,CASSFQGGFEETQYF
.,TRBJ2-1,TRBD2,TRBV27,TGTGCCAGCAGGTCGCCACTAGCGGGAGGGCCGTTTTCCTACAATGAGCAGTTCTTC,CASRSPLAGGPFSYNEQFF
.,TRBJ2-3,.,TRBV10-3,TGTGCCATCAGTGGCAGTGGGGCTGCGGGGGATACGCAGTATTTT,CAISGSGAAGDTQYF
.,TRBJ1-5,.,TRBV5-1,TGCGCCAGCAGCTTGGGTAGGGGTGACCAGCCCCAGCATTTT,CASSLGRGDQPQHF
.,TRBJ2-5,.,TRBV4-1,TGCGCCAGCAGCCGTACGGGACTCCAAGAGACCCAGTACTTC,CASSRTGLQETQYF
.,TRBJ2-1,TRBD2,TRBV11-3,TGTGCCAGCAGCTACGGACTAGCGCGTAGACCTTTCTACAATGAGCAGTTCTTC,CASSYGLARRPFYNEQFF
.,TRBJ1-6,TRBD1,TRBV30,TGTGCCTGGAGTTTGCCAGGGGGCGCGGACTCACCCCTCCACTTT,CAWSLPGGADSPLHF
once,TRBJ2-1,TRBD2,TRBV4-3,TGCGCCAGCAGCCAAGAGACTAGCGGGCTCTATGAGCAGTTCTTC,CASSQETSGLYEQFF
.,TRBJ1-4,.,TRBV7-9,TGTGCCAGCAGCTTACTGGGGGCGAATGAAAAACTGTTTTTT,CASSLLGANEKLFF
.,TRBJ2-1,TRBD2,TRBV27,TGTGCCAGCAGTTTGACTAGCGGGAGCAATGAGCAGTTCTTC,CASSLTSGSNEQFF
.,TRBJ1-4,TRBD1,TRBV3-1/TRBV3-2,TGTGCCAGCAGCCAAGTAGGGACAGGGGACGAAAAACTGTTTTTT,CASSQVGTGDEKLFF
once,TRBJ1-4,.,TRBV7-9,TGTGCCAGCAGCGACAACACAGGGAATGAAAAACTGTTTTTT,CASSDNTGNEKLFF
.,TRBJ1-6,TRBD1,TRBV6-5,TGTGCCAGCAGTTACGGGACAGGGAATTCACCCCTCCACTTT,CASSYGTGNSPLHF
.,TRBJ2-7,.,TRBV11-2,TGTGCCAGCAGCTCCTCGGTCAACGGCGGAGAGCAGTACTTC,CASSSSVNGGEQYF
.,TRBJ1-2,TRBD1,TRBV19,TGTGCCAGTAGCCAAATAAGGACAGGGGTCGGCTACACCTTC,CASSQIRTGVGYTF
.,TRBJ1-1,.,TRBV29-1,TGCAGCGTCCGTCCATACAGTGTCCCGATGAACACTGAAGCTTTCTTT,CSVRPYSVPMNTEAFF
few,TRBJ2-3,.,TRBV5-5,TGTGCCAGCAGCTTGAGGCCGGGGAGGTTGGTCACAGATACGCAGTATTTT,CASSLRPGRLVTDTQYF
.,TRBJ1-2,.,TRBV7-2,TGTGCCAGCAGCTGGCCAGGGGTGAGTGGCTACACCTTC,CASSWPGVSGYTF
.,TRBJ1-2,.,TRBV21-1,TGTGCCAGCAGCAAAGAGGGGGGAGGGACTGACTATGGCTACACCTTC,CASSKEGGGTDYGYTF
.,TRBJ1-5,TRBD1,TRBV30,TGTGCCTGGAGTGCGGGACAGGTGGATCAGCCCCAGCATTTT,CAWSAGQVDQPQHF
.,TRBJ1-4,.,TRBV18,TGTGCCAGCTCACCCCAGGGTAGTAATGAAAAACTGTTTTTT,CASSPQGSNEKLFF
once,TRBJ2-5,TRBD2,TRBV11-2,TGTGCCAGCAGTCCTACTAGCGGGAGGAACCAAGAGACCCAGTACTTC,CASSPTSGRNQETQYF
.,TRBJ2-2,TRBD2,TRBV27,TGTGCCAGCACCCCGGGACTAGGGGTCACCGGGGAGCTGTTTTTT,CASTPGLGVTGELFF
.,TRBJ1-5,.,TRBV19,TGTGCCAGTAGTTATGGGCAGTTCGGCAATCAGCCCCAGCATTTT,CASSYGQFGNQPQHF
.,TRBJ2-1,.,TRBV29-1,TGCAGTTATGGGGGCAACAATAATGAGCAGTTCTTC,CSYGGNNNEQFF
.,TRBJ2-7,.,TRBV9,TGTGCCAGCAGCGTAAACGGACAAAGCTCCTACGAGCAGTACTTC,CASSVNGQSSYEQYF
.,TRBJ2-1,.,TRBV7-2,TGTGCCAGCAGCCCGTTTCAAGGGGCTTACAATGAGCAGTTCTTC,CASSPFQGAYNEQFF
.,TRBJ1-2,TRBD1,TRBV30,TGTGCCTGGGGGGCCACAGGGGGCAACTATGGCTACACCTTC,CAWGATGGNYGYTF
once,TRBJ1-2,.,TRBV27,TGTGCCAGCAGTTTCCGGGGGGCGGCAGGCTACACCTTC,CASSFRGAAGYTF
.,TRBJ2-5,.,TRBV10-3,TGTGCCATCAGTTCACAGGGTCAATTGGGAGAGACCCAGTACTTC,CAISSQGQLGETQYF
.,TRBJ2-2,.,TRBV30,TGTGCCTGGAGTCGGGGACTGTCCACCGGGGAGCTGTTTTTT,CAWSRGLSTGELFF
.,TRBJ1-3,TRBD1,TRBV15,TGTGCCACCAGCAGAGGCGAGACAGGGGGCTGGTCTGGAAACACCATATATTTT,CATSRGETGGWSGNTIYF
.,TRBJ1-4,TRBD1,TRBV5-5,TGTGCCAGTACTATCCAGGGGGCGGCTGAAAAACTGTTTTTT,CASTIQGAAEKLFF
.,TRBJ1-2,.,TRBV3-1/TRBV3-2,TGTGCCAGCAGCCACACAAGGGGATCAGATGGCTACACCTTC,CASSHTRGSDGYTF
few,TRBJ2-3,.,TRBV27,TGTGCCACCTCCCGACAGTCCATCCCAGATACGCAGTATTTT,CATSRQSIPDTQYF
.,TRBJ2-7,.,TRBV7-2,TGTGCCAGCAGCTTAGCGCTAATTGGGCAAAAAGACAGCTCAAAACAGGCCTACGAGCAGTACTTC,CASSLALIGQKDSSKQAYEQYF
.,TRBJ1-1,.,TRBV5-1,TGCGCCAGCAGCTTCGTGTCTAACACTGAAGCTTTCTTT,CASSFVSNTEAFF
once,TRBJ1-1,.,TRBV14,TGTGCCAGCAGCTGGGACTTGAACACTGAAGCTTTCTTT,CASSWDLNTEAFF